Following are 8 T cell receptor beta chains from one sample sequenced in a study of T cell responses to AZD1222 COVID-19 vaccine. The repertoire was sequenced with immunoSEQ multiplex PCR; TCRdb's copy has only in-frame clones and lacks some. The sample has some 100,000 clones; around nine tenths are singletons. The sequences come from peripheral blood, collected on day 0 of AZD1222 vaccination. All receptors come from an adult in good health.

This rearrangement joins TRBV24-1 to TRBJ1-2; a possible D gene is TRBD1 (5 bases). The CDR3 totals 14 residues. Germline V gene sequence: CDR1 KGHDR, CDR2 SFDVKD. V lost 3 bases, J lost 3 bases, and 10 bases lay in between. CDR3 loop: CATSDIDRYYGYTF. The CDR3 DNA reads as TGTGCCACCAGTGATATTGACAGATACTATGGCTACACCTTC.

This chain links TRBV6-5 with TRBJ1-2; D is undetermined. This CDR3 spans 12 amino acids. Germline values: CDR1 MNHEY, CDR2 SVGAGI. The germline V and J ends were trimmed by 8 bases and 5 bases, with 12 bases remaining between them. The CDR3 loop is CASSVARYGYTF. The DNA of the CDR3 is TGTGCCAGCTCGGTGGCGCGGTATGGCTACACCTTC.

The V gene is TRBV24-1, the J gene TRBJ1-2, with D possibly TRBD1 on 6 matching bases. V was shortened by 5 bases and J by 3 bases, with 9 bases between the two germline ends. The CDR3 contains 13 residues. Germline V CDR1 and CDR2: KGHDR, SFDVKD. DNA of the CDR3: TGTGCCACCAGTGCCAACAGGGACTATGGCTACACCTTC. Translated: CATSANRDYGYTF.

About this clone itself: One junction end does not reproduce the germline sequence, and a read error may be involved. This sequence joins TRBV9 and TRBJ2-5; possibly TRBD2 for D (5 bases). Germline assignment: CDR1 SGDLS and CDR2 YYNGEE. This CDR3 is 15 amino acids long. CDR3 sequence: CASSVGAVTQDTQYF. The CDR3 bases are TGTGCCAGCAGCGTAGGAGCGGTGACCCAAGATACCCAGTACTTC.

This chain joins TRBV30 and TRBJ2-2; 7 nucleotides align to TRBD1. Germline lookup yields CDR1 GTSNPN and CDR2 SVGIG (reference sequence). The CDR3 consists of 16 residues. With 2 bases clipped from V and 5 bases from J, the junction kept 11 bases outside the gene matches. The CDR3 DNA follows: TGTGCCTGGAGTAGGACAGGTGTAATTAAGACCGGGGAGCTGTTTTTT. This gives the protein CAWSRTGVIKTGELFF.

The chain uses TRBV21-1 and TRBJ1-6; TRBD1, as called in the table, went unchecked against the DNA. TRBV21-1 is a known pseudogene. The CDR3 is 13 amino acids. The DNA for the CDR3 is TGTGCCAGCAGCACCAGGGACAGTTCACCCCTCCACTTT. The encoded protein is CASSTRDSSPLHF.

The CDR3 spells CASRSTAGRGEAEAFF. Here the CDR3 DNA reads TGTGCCAGCAGATCCACAGCCGGCCGCGGAGAGGCTGAAGCTTTCTTT. The chain combines TRBV3-1 (or the pseudogene TRBV3-2) with TRBJ1-1; D remains unclear. The germline V gene encodes CDR1 LGHDT and CDR2 YNNKEL (reference sequence). V lost 6 bases and J lost 6, with 23 bases in between. This CDR3 spans 16 amino acids.

The chain joins TRBV6-6 to TRBJ2-6, with a possible D match to TRBD1 (6 bases). Per the germline V gene, CDR1 is MNHNY and CDR2 is SVGAGI (reference sequence). V was clipped by 11 bases and J by 4 bases, with 21 bases between them. This CDR3 is 16 amino acids long. The CDR3 coding sequence is TGTGCCTCCCAGGGGCCTGACAGGACCGGGGCCAACGTCCTGACTTTC. Amino acids: CASQGPDRTGANVLTF.